The clone carrying this TCR beta chain was found many times. TCRdb called the 5' RACE reads again in MiXCR, with one record for every CDR3 protein. The table has under 150,000 distinct CDR3 sequences, roughly 15% seen once. The CDR3 runs to 14 residues. Germline assignment: CDR1 SGHVS and CDR2 FNYEAQ. The ends were cut back, 7 bases at V and 6 bases at J, with 18 bases in the middle. This specimen comes from a study of T-cell memory formation after mild COVID-19. The chain carries TRBV7-6 and TRBJ2-5, with D possibly called TRBD1 or TRBD2 (5 bases each). The receptor comes from an adult woman who had mild COVID-19 (a few samples of this study predate the infection). Cell type and time point are not known. The material sequenced was PBMCs or a T cell subset sorted from them (not recorded which). In DNA, the CDR3 is TGTGCCAGCACACCTCCCCGGGGACCCCAGACCCAGTACTTC. It is translated as CASTPPRGPQTQYF.